Shown below are 31 T cell receptor beta chains from a single sample sequenced in a study of PD-1 blockade in classical Hodgkin lymphoma (dated by TCRdb to between 2020 and 2021). The library was prepared using the immunoSEQ multiplex PCR assay. In TCRdb, the immuneACCESS table is reduced to in-frame sequences with V and J assigned. These tables do not hold every clone; where another copy was compared, an unresolved V gene accounts for under half, and the others remain unexplained. The sample has roughly 49,000 clones on record, around 89% of them singletons. 11% to 15% of the sample lies in the top ten. According to the study, the label for this sample's time point signals: cycle 4 day 1 (C4D1), after 6 weeks of nivolumab. Every trial patient had relapsed after autologous stem cell transplantation, and cohorts A, B and C differed in prior brentuximab vedotin exposure. Specimen: peripheral blood mononuclear cells (PBMCs), collected before the fourth cycle of nivolumab. These receptors came from a human donor with classical Hodgkin lymphoma.

In this sample, this clone turned up a few times. The chain recombines TRBV10-1 with TRBJ2-1; 7 positions match TRBD2. The CDR3 loop spans 15 amino acids. CDR1 WNHNN and CDR2 SYGVQD come from the germline V gene (reference sequence). After removal of 2 bases from V and 7 bases from J, the junction contained 8 bases not matched to a gene. CDR3 sequence reads: CASSEDAGVLNEQFF. CDR3 DNA sequence: TGCGCCAGCAGTGAGGACGCGGGAGTGCTAAATGAGCAGTTCTTC.

The chain combines TRBV5-1 with TRBJ2-2, with D unclear. CDR1 and CDR2 (germline): SGHRS, YFSETQ. V was trimmed by 0 bases and J by 0 bases, leaving 6 bases between them. This CDR3 contains 15 residues. The CDR3 protein is CASSLAQTNTGELFF. The CDR3, as DNA: TGCGCCAGCAGCTTGGCACAGACGAACACCGGGGAGCTGTTTTTT.

The V call is TRBV9, the J call TRBJ2-3; no clear D. The germline gives CDR1 SGDLS, CDR2 YYNGEE. This CDR3 contains 16 residues. The germline V and J ends were trimmed by 1 base and 2 bases, with 14 bases remaining between them. The CDR3 sequence is CASSVSSGQNTDTQYF. The CDR3 DNA reads as TGTGCCAGCAGCGTAAGTTCAGGCCAAAACACAGATACGCAGTATTTT.

V is TRBV5-1 and J is TRBJ2-2; weak D call: TRBD1 (5 bases). The CDR3 length is 17 residues. V was clipped by 0 bases and J by 5 bases, with 17 bases between them. The germline gives CDR1 SGHRS, CDR2 YFSETQ. CDR3 DNA sequence: TGCGCCAGCAGCTTGGGACCAGGGTCGTATAGTACCGGGGAGCTGTTTTTT. Its protein product is CASSLGPGSYSTGELFF.

The rearrangement links TRBV7-9 to TRBJ1-1; D is uncertain. This CDR3 comprises 13 residues. Germline V gene data show CDR1 as SEHNR and CDR2 as FQNEAQ (reference sequence). Trimming took 1 base from V and 0 from J, leaving 3 bases between them. This chain's CDR3 is CASSLGMNTEAFF. Here the CDR3 DNA reads TGTGCCAGCAGCTTAGGGATGAACACTGAAGCTTTCTTT.

The V and J genes are TRBV15 and TRBJ2-7; D possibly matches TRBD1 or TRBD2 (6 bases each). V was cut by 0 bases and J by 3 bases, with 15 bases left in between. The CDR3 sequence is 16 residues long. Germline V CDR1 and CDR2: LNHNV, YYDKDF (reference sequence). CDR3 sequence: CATSRDFEGGYYEQYF. CDR3 coding DNA: TGTGCCACCAGCAGAGATTTTGAGGGGGGATACTACGAGCAGTACTTC. Supplemented by reference TRBV15 and TRBJ2-7, the full variable domain reads DAMVIQNPRYQVTQFGKPVTLSCSQTLNHNVMYWYQQKSSQAPKLLFHYYDKDFNNEADTPDNFQSRRPNTSFCFLDIRSPGLGDTAMYLCATSRDFEGGYYEQYFGPGTRLTVT.

The chain joins TRBV5-1 to TRBJ2-2; D perhaps matches TRBD2 (7 bases). In germline, CDR1 is SGHRS, CDR2 YFSETQ. The V end was cut by 4 bases, the J end by 6 bases, with 19 bases between. This CDR3 has 16 amino acids. CDR3 sequence: CASSPKGEGTAGELFF. DNA for the CDR3: TGCGCCAGCAGCCCTAAGGGGGAGGGAACGGCCGGGGAGCTGTTTTTT.

The chain is built from TRBV5-4 and TRBJ1-2, with D hard to call. The CDR3 runs 14 residues. V was trimmed by 3 bases and J by 4 bases, leaving 13 bases between them. The V gene's germline CDR1 is SGHNT and CDR2 YYREEE (reference sequence). The CDR3 sequence: CASSSEGNLYGYTF. The CDR3 nucleotides are TGTGCCAGCAGCTCCGAAGGGAACCTCTATGGCTACACCTTC.

V and J are TRBV6-6 and TRBJ2-1, with 10 bases aligning to TRBD2. V was pared by 5 bases and J by 6 bases, with 7 bases of the junction left unmatched. CDR1 MNHNY and CDR2 SVGAGI come from the germline V gene (reference sequence). CDR3 length: 15 amino acids. The CDR3 is CASSVSSGSPNEQFF. Here the CDR3 DNA reads TGTGCCAGCAGTGTCTCTAGCGGGAGTCCCAATGAGCAGTTCTTC.

J is TRBJ2-7 and V is TRBV11-3; a weak D match, TRBD1 (6 bases). Germline CDR1 and CDR2: SGHNT and YENEEA. Trimming removed 5 bases at V and 1 base at J, with 12 bases between. This CDR3 spans 14 amino acids. This CDR3 reads CASSPGAESYEQYF. CDR3 nucleotides: TGTGCCAGCAGCCCAGGGGCCGAGTCCTACGAGCAGTACTTC.

The rearrangement uses TRBV7-2 and TRBJ2-1; a possible D gene is TRBD1 (6 bases). Germline CDR1 reads SGHTA; CDR2 reads FQGNSA. CDR3 size: 13 residues. V was pared by 5 bases and J by 8 bases, with 13 bases between. This CDR3 reads CASSPVQGYEQFF. The CDR3 nucleotides read TGTGCCAGCAGCCCGGTACAGGGCTATGAGCAGTTCTTC.

This chain uses TRBV25-1 with TRBJ2-3; 8 nucleotides match TRBD2. CDR3 size: 17 residues. The V and J ends lost 2 bases and 0 bases, in that order; junction bases with no gene match: 7. Per the germline V gene, CDR1 is MGHDK and CDR2 is SYGVNS. The CDR3 nucleotides read TGTGCCAGCAGTGAAAGGCTAGCGGGCTTTAGCACAGATACGCAGTATTTT. It encodes CASSERLAGFSTDTQYF.

This sequence joins TRBV27 and TRBJ2-1; 12 bases agree with TRBD2. Germline V lookup: CDR1 MNHEY, CDR2 SMNVEV (reference sequence). The CDR3 consists of 17 residues. V lost 5 bases to trimming and J lost 6 bases; unmatched junction nucleotides: 11. CDR3 region: CASSLLSSGRAGNEQFF. Written as DNA, the CDR3 is TGTGCCAGCAGTCTCCTGTCTAGCGGGAGGGCCGGCAATGAGCAGTTCTTC.

The genes are TRBV6-1 and TRBJ2-5, with D possibly matching TRBD1 (5 bases). V dropped 1 base and J dropped 3 bases, with 21 bases sitting between them. Germline CDR1 MNHNS, CDR2 SASEGT. This CDR3 has 18 amino acids. The CDR3 DNA is TGTGCCAGCAGTGAAGAGCCGAGAAGGACACGAGGTAAAGAGACCCAGTACTTC. Translating gives CASSEEPRRTRGKETQYF.

This clone was counted once. V is TRBV18 and J is TRBJ2-7; the match to TRBD1 covers 7 bases. Germline V gene sequence: CDR1 KGHSH, CDR2 LQKENI. Trimming cost V 5 bases and J 0 bases; bases outside gene matches: 1. The CDR3 is 13 amino acids. The CDR3 loop reads CASSGTDSYEQYF. In DNA form, the CDR3 reads TGTGCCAGCTCAGGGACAGACTCCTACGAGCAGTACTTC. The entire variable domain, with the rest obtained from reference TRBV18 and TRBJ2-7, is as follows: NAGVMQNPRHLVRRRGQEARLRCSPMKGHSHVYWYRQLPEEGLKFMVYLQKENIIDESGMPKERFSAEFPKEGPSILRIQQVVRGDSAAYFCASSGTDSYEQYFGPGTRLTVT.

This clone appeared a single time. The CDR3 coding sequence is TGTGCCAGCAGCTACTGGACTAGCTGGGAGGCCGGGGAGCTGTTTTTT. Translation gives CASSYWTSWEAGELFF. The chain has TRBV11-3 and TRBJ2-2, with 8 positions matching TRBD2. Germline V gene lookup returns CDR1 SGHNT and CDR2 YENEEA. Unmatched junction bases numbered 10, after V lost 4 bases and J lost 6 bases. CDR3 length: 16 amino acids.

The chain carries TRBV5-1 and TRBJ2-3; TRBD1 is a possible D gene (6 bases). V was shortened by 2 bases and J by 6 bases, with 10 bases between the two germline ends. CDR3 length: 13 amino acids. CDR1 and CDR2 (germline): SGHRS, YFSETQ. CDR3 in amino acids: CASSLGGTDTQYF. Here the CDR3 DNA reads TGCGCCAGCAGCTTAGGGGGAACGGATACGCAGTATTTT.

The chain uses TRBV6-5 and TRBJ2-1; D is uncertain. The V end was cut by 2 bases, the J end by 5 bases, with 7 bases between. CDR1 is MNHEY and CDR2 is SVGAGI in the germline V gene. CDR3 length equals 13 residues. In nucleotides, the CDR3 is TGTGCCAGCAGTTACGGCTCTCACAATGAGCAGTTCTTC. As protein: CASSYGSHNEQFF.

This chain joins TRBV18 and TRBJ2-1; TRBD2 matches at 12 bases. The germline CDR1 and CDR2 sequences are KGHSH and LQKENI. The J segment lost 2 bases and the V segment lost 5 bases, leaving 4 bases of the junction unmatched. The CDR3 sequence is 16 residues long. The CDR3 spells CASSKGLAGPYNEQFF. The CDR3 nucleotides read TGTGCCAGCTCAAAGGGACTAGCGGGTCCCTACAATGAGCAGTTCTTC.

This rearrangement joins TRBV29-1 to TRBJ2-7, with D maybe TRBD1 (5 bases). V shed 6 bases and J shed 6 bases, with 15 bases lying between them. CDR3 length: 12 residues. Germline CDR1 SQVTM, CDR2 ANQGSEA. The CDR3 nucleotides read TGCAGCGTCGCGACAGTACTCAGCGAGCAGTACTTC. Its translation is CSVATVLSEQYF.

V and J are TRBV29-1 and TRBJ1-2, with a weak D call TRBD1 (5 bases). V shed 5 bases and J shed 9 bases, with 13 bases lying between them. CDR1 is SQVTM, CDR2 ANQGSEA, per germline. CDR3 size: 11 residues. The CDR3 DNA reads as TGCAGCGTTCAAGGGGACCACAGCTACACCTTC. Amino acid sequence: CSVQGDHSYTF.

The chain has TRBV7-8 and TRBJ1-1, with D perhaps TRBD1 (5 bases). V was trimmed by 5 bases and J by 5 bases, leaving 12 bases between them. This CDR3 is 13 amino acids long. The germline gives CDR1 SGHVS, CDR2 FQNEAQ. CDR3 in DNA: TGTGCCAGCAGCCTACCGGGGGGAACTGAAGCTTTCTTT. This translates into CASSLPGGTEAFF.

In DNA, the CDR3 is TGTGCCAGCAGTGAAGCGCGGGGGGCAGGGCAGCCCCAGCATTTT. This gives the protein CASSEARGAGQPQHF. V usage is TRBV6-1 and J usage is TRBJ1-5, with a weak D call TRBD1 (6 bases). V was trimmed by 0 bases and J by 7 bases, leaving 13 bases between them. CDR3 length: 15 residues. CDR1 MNHNS and CDR2 SASEGT come from the germline V gene.

The V gene is TRBV30, the J gene TRBJ2-3; weak D call: TRBD2 (6 bases). V lost 4 bases, J lost 3 bases, and 17 bases lay in between. This CDR3 contains 15 residues. Germline CDR1 GTSNPN, CDR2 SVGIG (reference sequence). CDR3 loop: CAWIPAGLLTDTQYF. CDR3 nucleotides: TGTGCCTGGATTCCTGCGGGGCTGTTGACAGATACGCAGTATTTT.

The chain combines TRBV5-4 with TRBJ1-2; D unclear. V was trimmed by 0 bases and J by 5 bases, leaving 8 bases between them. The CDR3 contains 13 residues. Germline lookup yields CDR1 SGHNT and CDR2 YYREEE (reference sequence). This chain's CDR3 is CASSLGQLYGYTF. The CDR3 DNA reads TGTGCCAGCAGCTTGGGGCAGTTATATGGCTACACCTTC.

The chain joins TRBV7-9 to TRBJ2-1; perhaps D is TRBD1 or TRBD2 (5 bases each). V was cut by 2 bases and J by 5 bases, with 22 bases left in between. Germline V gene data show CDR1 as SEHNR and CDR2 as FQNEAQ (reference sequence). This CDR3 region has 18 residues. CDR3: CASSLRLVFGAEDNEQFF. CDR3 coding DNA: TGTGCCAGCAGCTTAAGATTAGTTTTCGGGGCCGAGGACAATGAGCAGTTCTTC.

The gene calls are TRBV5-4 and TRBJ2-7, with TRBD2 identical over 13 bases. Germline V gene lookup returns CDR1 SGHNT and CDR2 YYREEE (reference sequence). The CDR3 extends over 17 amino acids. With 4 bases clipped from V and 2 bases from J, the junction kept 9 bases outside the gene matches. The DNA for the CDR3 is TGTGCCAGCAGCGCAGGACTAGCGGGAGTTGTACCCTACGAGCAGTACTTC. Encoded protein: CASSAGLAGVVPYEQYF.

The CDR3 DNA reads as TGTGCCAGCAGCTTACTAGGTAGCGGGCTCCAGAACCAGTACTTC. The encoded protein is CASSLLGSGLQNQYF. V gene TRBV13 combines with J gene TRBJ2-5; TRBD2 matches at 7 bases. Germline CDR1 reads PRHDT; CDR2 reads FYEKMQ (reference sequence). The CDR3 spans 15 residues. V gave up 2 bases and J gave up 10 bases; unmatched junction bases: 13.

The V gene is TRBV11-3, the J gene TRBJ2-7; D is possibly TRBD1 (6 bases). With 4 bases removed from V and 6 bases from J, the gap between germline ends came to 10 bases. The germline CDR1 and CDR2 sequences are SGHNT and YENEEA. This CDR3 region has 12 residues. The CDR3 reads CASSSTGPEQYF. The CDR3 nucleotides are TGTGCCAGCAGCTCCACAGGGCCCGAGCAGTACTTC.

The CDR3 loop reads CATSALETQYF. CDR3 in DNA: TGTGCCACCTCGGCCTTGGAGACCCAGTACTTC. The J gene is TRBJ2-5, the V gene TRBV19, with D unclear. V was clipped by 10 bases and J by 5 bases, with 11 bases between them. CDR3 length equals 11 residues. Germline CDR1 is LNHDA and CDR2 is SQIVND (reference sequence).

This clone appeared a single time. The DNA for the CDR3 is TGCGCCAGCAGCCAAGATTCCGAAGGGAACACTGAAGCTTTCTTT. Protein product: CASSQDSEGNTEAFF. V usage is TRBV4-1 and J usage is TRBJ1-1; unclear D gene. The CDR3 totals 15 residues. V was clipped by 0 bases and J by 1 base, with 9 bases between them. Germline assignment: CDR1 MGHRA and CDR2 YSYEKL.